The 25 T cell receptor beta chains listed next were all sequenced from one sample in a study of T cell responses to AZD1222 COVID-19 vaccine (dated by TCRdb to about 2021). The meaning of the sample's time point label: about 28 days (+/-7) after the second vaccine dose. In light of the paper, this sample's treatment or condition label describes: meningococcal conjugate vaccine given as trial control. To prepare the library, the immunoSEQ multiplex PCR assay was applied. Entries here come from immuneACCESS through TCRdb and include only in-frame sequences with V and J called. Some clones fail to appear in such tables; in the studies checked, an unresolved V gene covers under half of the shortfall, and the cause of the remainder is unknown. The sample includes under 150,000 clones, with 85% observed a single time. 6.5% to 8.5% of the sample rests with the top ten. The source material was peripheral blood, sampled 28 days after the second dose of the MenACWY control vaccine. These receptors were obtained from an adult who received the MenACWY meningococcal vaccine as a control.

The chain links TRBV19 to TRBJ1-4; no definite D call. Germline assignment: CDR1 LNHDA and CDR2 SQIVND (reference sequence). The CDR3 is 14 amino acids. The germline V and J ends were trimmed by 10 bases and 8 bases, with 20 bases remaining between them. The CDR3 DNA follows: TGTGCCACCAACATAAACGCGATGGGCGAAAAACTGTTTTTT. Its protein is CATNINAMGEKLFF.

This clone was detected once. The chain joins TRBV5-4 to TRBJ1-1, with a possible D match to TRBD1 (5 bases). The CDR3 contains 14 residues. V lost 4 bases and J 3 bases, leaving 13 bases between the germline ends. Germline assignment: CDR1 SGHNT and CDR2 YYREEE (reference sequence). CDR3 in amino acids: CASSPIRGDTEAFF. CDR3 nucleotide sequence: TGTGCCAGCAGCCCAATCCGAGGGGACACTGAAGCTTTCTTT.

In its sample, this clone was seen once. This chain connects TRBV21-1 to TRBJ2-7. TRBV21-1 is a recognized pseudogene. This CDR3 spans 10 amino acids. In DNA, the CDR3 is TGTGCCAGCAGCAGCTACGAGCAGTACGTC. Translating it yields CASSSYEQYV.

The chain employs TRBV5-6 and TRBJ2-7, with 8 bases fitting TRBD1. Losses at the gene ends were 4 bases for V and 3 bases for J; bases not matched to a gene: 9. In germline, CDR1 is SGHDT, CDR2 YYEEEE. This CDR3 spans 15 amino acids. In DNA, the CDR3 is TGTGCCAGCAGCCTCGGGACAGGAGGTTACTACGAGCAGTACTTC. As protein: CASSLGTGGYYEQYF.

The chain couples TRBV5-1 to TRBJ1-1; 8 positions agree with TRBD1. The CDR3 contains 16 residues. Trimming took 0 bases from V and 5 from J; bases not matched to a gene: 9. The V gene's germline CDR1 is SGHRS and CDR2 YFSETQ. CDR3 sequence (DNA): TGCGCCAGCAGCTTGGTGGCAGGGGGCGGTCGGACTGAAGCTTTCTTT. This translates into CASSLVAGGGRTEAFF.

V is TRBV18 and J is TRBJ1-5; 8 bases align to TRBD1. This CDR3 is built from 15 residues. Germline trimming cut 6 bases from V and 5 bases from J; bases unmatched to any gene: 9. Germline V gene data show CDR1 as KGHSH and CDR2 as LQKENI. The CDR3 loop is CASSPRTGRDQPQHF. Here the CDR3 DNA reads TGTGCCAGCTCTCCCCGGACAGGGAGGGATCAGCCCCAGCATTTT.

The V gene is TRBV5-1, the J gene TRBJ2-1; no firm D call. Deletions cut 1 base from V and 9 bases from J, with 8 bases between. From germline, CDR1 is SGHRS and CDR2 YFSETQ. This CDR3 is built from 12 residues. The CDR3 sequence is CASSLLATEQFF. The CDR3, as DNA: TGCGCCAGCAGCTTGTTGGCGACTGAGCAGTTCTTC.

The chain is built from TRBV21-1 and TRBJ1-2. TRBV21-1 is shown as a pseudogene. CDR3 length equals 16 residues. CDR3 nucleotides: TGTGCCAGCAGCAAAGGGCCCGAGACTGCCAACTATGGCTACACCTTC. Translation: CASSKGPETANYGYTF.

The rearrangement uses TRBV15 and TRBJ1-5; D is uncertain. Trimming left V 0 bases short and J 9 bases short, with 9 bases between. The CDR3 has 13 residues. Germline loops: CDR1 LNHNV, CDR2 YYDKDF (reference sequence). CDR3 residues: CATSRDSERPQHF. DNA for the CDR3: TGTGCCACCAGCAGAGATTCAGAGCGGCCCCAGCATTTT. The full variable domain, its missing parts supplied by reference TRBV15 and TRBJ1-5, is DAMVIQNPRYQVTQFGKPVTLSCSQTLNHNVMYWYQQKSSQAPKLLFHYYDKDFNNEADTPDNFQSRRPNTSFCFLDIRSPGLGDTAMYLCATSRDSERPQHFGDGTRLSIL.

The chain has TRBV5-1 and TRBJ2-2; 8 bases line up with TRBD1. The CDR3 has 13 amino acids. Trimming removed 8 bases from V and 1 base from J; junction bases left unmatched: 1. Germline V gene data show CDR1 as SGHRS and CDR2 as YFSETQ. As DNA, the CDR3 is TGCGCCAGTGGACAGGGGAACACCGGGGAGCTGTTTTTT. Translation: CASGQGNTGELFF.

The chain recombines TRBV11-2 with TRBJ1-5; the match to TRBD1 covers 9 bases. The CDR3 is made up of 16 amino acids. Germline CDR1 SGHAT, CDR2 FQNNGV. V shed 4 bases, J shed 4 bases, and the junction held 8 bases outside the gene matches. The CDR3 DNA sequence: TGTGCCAGCAGCTCCGGACAGGGGTCTTGGAATCAGCCCCAGCATTTT. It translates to CASSSGQGSWNQPQHF.

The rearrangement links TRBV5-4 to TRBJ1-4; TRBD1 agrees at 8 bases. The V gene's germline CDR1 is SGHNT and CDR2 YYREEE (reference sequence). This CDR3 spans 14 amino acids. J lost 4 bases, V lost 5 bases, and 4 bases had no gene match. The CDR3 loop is CASRLDRGNEKLFF. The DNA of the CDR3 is TGTGCCAGCAGACTAGACAGGGGTAATGAAAAACTGTTTTTT.

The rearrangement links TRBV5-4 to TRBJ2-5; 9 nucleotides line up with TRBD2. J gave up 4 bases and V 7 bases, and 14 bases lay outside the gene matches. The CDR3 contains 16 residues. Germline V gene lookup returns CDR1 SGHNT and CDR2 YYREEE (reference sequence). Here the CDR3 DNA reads TGTGCCAGCCAGAAGAGGGGCGGGAGGGCCGGAGAGACCCAGTACTTC. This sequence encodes CASQKRGGRAGETQYF.

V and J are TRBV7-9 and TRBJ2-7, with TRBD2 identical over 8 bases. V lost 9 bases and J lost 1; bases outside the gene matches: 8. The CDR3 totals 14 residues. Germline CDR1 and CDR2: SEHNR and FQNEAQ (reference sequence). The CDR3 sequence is CASRSGSSSYEQYF. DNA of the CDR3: TGTGCCAGTAGAAGCGGGAGTTCATCCTACGAGCAGTACTTC.

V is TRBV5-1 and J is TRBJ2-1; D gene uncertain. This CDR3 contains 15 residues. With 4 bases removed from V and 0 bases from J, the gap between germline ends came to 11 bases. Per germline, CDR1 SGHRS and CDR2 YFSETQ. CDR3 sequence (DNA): TGCGCCAGCAGCCGCGGCCGGAGCTCCTACAATGAGCAGTTCTTC. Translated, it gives CASSRGRSSYNEQFF.

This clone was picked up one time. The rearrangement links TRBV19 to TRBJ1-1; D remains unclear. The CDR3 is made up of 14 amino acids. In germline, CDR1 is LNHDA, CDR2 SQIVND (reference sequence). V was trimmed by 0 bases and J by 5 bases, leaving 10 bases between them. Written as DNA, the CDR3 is TGTGCCAGTAGTATAGATCATCAAAATACTGAAGCTTTCTTT. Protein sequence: CASSIDHQNTEAFF.

This chain's CDR3 is CSASQSDTQYF. In DNA, the CDR3 is TGCAGTGCTTCCCAATCAGATACGCAGTATTTT. The chain recombines TRBV20-1 with TRBJ2-3, with no clear D. V lost 5 bases and J lost 4, with 7 bases in between. This CDR3 has 11 amino acids. Germline CDR1 is DFQATT and CDR2 is SNEGSKA (reference sequence).

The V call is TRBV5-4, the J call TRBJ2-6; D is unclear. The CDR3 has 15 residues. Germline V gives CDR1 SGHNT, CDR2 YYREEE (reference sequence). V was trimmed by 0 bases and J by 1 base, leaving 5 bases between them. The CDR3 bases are TGTGCCAGCAGCTTGGTAAGGTCTGGGGCCAACGTCCTGACTTTC. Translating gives CASSLVRSGANVLTF.

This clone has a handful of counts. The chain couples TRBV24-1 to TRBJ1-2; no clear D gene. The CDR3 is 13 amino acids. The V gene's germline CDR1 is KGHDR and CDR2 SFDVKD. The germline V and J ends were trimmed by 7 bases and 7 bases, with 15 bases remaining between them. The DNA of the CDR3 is TGTGCCACCAGCAGACCGGGCAAACCTGGCTACACCTTC. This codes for CATSRPGKPGYTF.

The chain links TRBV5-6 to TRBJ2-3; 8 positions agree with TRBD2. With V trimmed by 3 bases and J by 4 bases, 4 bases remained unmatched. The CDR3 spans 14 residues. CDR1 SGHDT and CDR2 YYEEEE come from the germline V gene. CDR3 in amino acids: CASSWRRGADTQYF. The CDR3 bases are TGTGCCAGCAGCTGGAGGCGGGGGGCAGATACGCAGTATTTT.

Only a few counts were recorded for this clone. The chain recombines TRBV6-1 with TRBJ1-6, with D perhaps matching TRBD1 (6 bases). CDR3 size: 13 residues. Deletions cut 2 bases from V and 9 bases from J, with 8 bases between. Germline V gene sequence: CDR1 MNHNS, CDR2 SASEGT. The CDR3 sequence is CASSELGGSPLHF. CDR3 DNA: TGTGCCAGCAGTGAATTAGGGGGTTCACCCCTCCACTTT.

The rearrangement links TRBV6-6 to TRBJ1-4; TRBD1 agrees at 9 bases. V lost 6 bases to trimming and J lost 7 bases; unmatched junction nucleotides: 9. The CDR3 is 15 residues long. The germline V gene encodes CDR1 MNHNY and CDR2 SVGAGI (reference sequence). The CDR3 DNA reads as TGTGCCAGCAGACTCACAGGGGGACAGGGTGAAAAACTGTTTTTT. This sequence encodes CASRLTGGQGEKLFF.

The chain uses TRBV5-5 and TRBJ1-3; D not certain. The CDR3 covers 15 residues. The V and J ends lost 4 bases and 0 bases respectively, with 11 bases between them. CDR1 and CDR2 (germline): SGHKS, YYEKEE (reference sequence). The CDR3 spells CASSASLSSGNTIYF. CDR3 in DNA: TGTGCCAGCAGCGCGAGTCTTAGCTCTGGAAACACCATATATTTT.

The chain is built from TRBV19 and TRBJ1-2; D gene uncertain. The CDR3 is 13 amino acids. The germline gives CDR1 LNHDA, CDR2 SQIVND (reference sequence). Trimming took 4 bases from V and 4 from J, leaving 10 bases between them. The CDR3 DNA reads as TGTGCCAGTAGTAGGCAGGAGTCCTATGGCTACACCTTC. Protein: CASSRQESYGYTF.

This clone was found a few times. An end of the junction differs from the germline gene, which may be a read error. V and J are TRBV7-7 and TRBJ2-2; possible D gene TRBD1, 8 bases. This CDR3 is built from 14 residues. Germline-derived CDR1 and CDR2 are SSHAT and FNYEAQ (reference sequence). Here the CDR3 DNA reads TGTGCTAGCAGCGGGACAGGTCACACCGGGGAGCTGTTTTTT. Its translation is CASSGTGHTGELFF.